A single sample is the source of the 22 T cell receptor beta chains below, sequenced in a study of blood T cells in healthy people across ages. A second PCR of 7 to 11 cycles used a sample-barcoded 5' primer and a J-beta primer mix. TCRdb re-called the 5' RACE reads with MiXCR, one entry per CDR3 protein. This table holds 600,000 to 900,000 distinct CDR3 sequences, around a quarter found once. This sample also belongs to another study, concerning T cells of mothers and their children.

The sample consisted of blood. The receptors shown here come from a boy aged 10-17 years in good health.

This clonotype appeared a few times. This rearrangement joins TRBV6-1 to TRBJ2-6; D perhaps matches TRBD2 (5 bases). Trimming pared 2 bases from V and 2 bases from J, leaving 10 bases between. Germline V gene lookup returns CDR1 MNHNS and CDR2 SASEGT. CDR3 length: 16 residues. The CDR3 coding sequence is TGTGCCAGCAGTGAACCCGGGGAGACTGGGGCCAACGTCCTGACTTTC. Its protein is CASSEPGETGANVLTF.

The chain is built from TRBV7-9 and TRBJ2-1; 11 bases map to TRBD2. The junction had 9 bases not matched to a gene; V was cut back by 5 bases and J by 6 bases. CDR1 and CDR2 (germline): SEHNR, FQNEAQ (reference sequence). This CDR3 spans 16 amino acids. The CDR3 protein is CASSVVAGGPGNEQFF. CDR3 nucleotides: TGTGCCAGCAGCGTGGTAGCGGGGGGGCCCGGCAATGAGCAGTTCTTC. Using reference TRBV7-9 and TRBJ2-1 for the parts outside the CDR3, the full variable domain is DTGVSQNPRHKITKRGQNVTFRCDPISEHNRLYWYRQTLGQGPEFLTYFQNEAQLEKSRLLSDRFSAERPKGSFSTLEIQRTEQGDSAMYLCASSVVAGGPGNEQFFGPGTRLTVL.

This clonotype was seen a single time. The chain is built from TRBV20-1 and TRBJ2-1, with D maybe TRBD2 (5 bases). The CDR3 runs to 14 residues. The germline CDR1 and CDR2 sequences are DFQATT and SNEGSKA (reference sequence). Trimming removed 7 bases from V and 1 base from J, with 14 bases in between. CDR3 in amino acids: CSVSKAVSYNEQFF. CDR3 nucleotides: TGCAGTGTTAGTAAAGCGGTATCCTACAATGAGCAGTTCTTC.

Regarding this clonotype: Its ends do not fully match the called genes, so a read error is possible. The genes are TRBV11-2 and TRBJ2-5; D is unresolved. CDR1 is SGHAT and CDR2 is FQNNGV in the germline V gene. This CDR3 contains 13 residues. CDR3: CTSSLDVTRTQYF. Here the CDR3 DNA reads TGTACCAGCAGCTTAGATGTGACCCGCACCCAGTACTTC.

In this sample, this clonotype turned up a few times. CDR3 sequence reads: CSARPRLATGELFF. CDR3 coding DNA: TGCAGTGCTAGACCCAGGTTGGCCACCGGGGAGCTGTTTTTT. This chain uses TRBV20-1 with TRBJ2-2, with D hard to call. Germline V CDR1 and CDR2: DFQATT, SNEGSKA (reference sequence). Trimming took off 2 bases at V and 4 bases at J, with 11 bases between the two ends. The CDR3 extends over 14 amino acids.

This clonotype occurred many times. The V and J genes are TRBV7-9 and TRBJ2-5; unclear D gene. Trimming took 6 bases from V and 5 from J, leaving 10 bases between them. CDR1 is SEHNR, CDR2 FQNEAQ, per germline (reference sequence). The CDR3 loop spans 12 amino acids. CDR3 DNA sequence: TGTGCCAGCAGTTCCTCATCGGAGACCCAGTACTTC. Translation gives CASSSSSETQYF. Full variable domain (outside the CDR3, taken from reference TRBV7-9 and TRBJ2-5): DTGVSQNPRHKITKRGQNVTFRCDPISEHNRLYWYRQTLGQGPEFLTYFQNEAQLEKSRLLSDRFSAERPKGSFSTLEIQRTEQGDSAMYLCASSSSSETQYFGPGTRLLVL.

This clonotype was seen only a few times. The gene calls are TRBV6-5 and TRBJ2-3; D might be TRBD2 (7 bases). This CDR3 is 15 amino acids long. Trimming took off 5 bases at V and 4 bases at J, with 16 bases between the two ends. The germline CDR1 and CDR2 sequences are MNHEY and SVGAGI. CDR3 region: CASSPRVGGADTQYF. Written as DNA, the CDR3 is TGTGCCAGCAGTCCTAGGGTAGGGGGGGCAGATACGCAGTATTTT.

This CDR3 is CASSAVPLQETQYF. CDR3 coding DNA: TGTGCCAGCAGTGCGGTACCTCTCCAAGAGACCCAGTACTTC. This rearrangement joins TRBV2 to TRBJ2-5; D gene uncertain. This CDR3 has 14 amino acids. In germline, CDR1 is SNHLY, CDR2 FYNNEI. V was trimmed by 4 bases and J by 1 base, leaving 10 bases between them.

The chain carries TRBV5-1 and TRBJ2-7, with D perhaps TRBD1 (6 bases). The CDR3 contains 15 residues. The V end was cut by 0 bases, the J end by 7 bases, with 17 bases between. The V gene's germline CDR1 is SGHRS and CDR2 YFSETQ. CDR3 region: CASSLGTVGPGEQYF. As DNA, the CDR3 is TGCGCCAGCAGCTTGGGGACAGTGGGGCCCGGAGAGCAGTACTTC. The complete variable domain, with remaining parts taken from reference TRBV5-1 and TRBJ2-7, reads KAGVTQTPRYLIKTRGQQVTLSCSPISGHRSVSWYQQTPGQGLQFLFEYFSETQRNKGNFPGRFSGRQFSNSRSEMNVSTLELGDSALYLCASSLGTVGPGEQYFGPGTRLTVT.

At least ten counts were recorded for this clonotype. This rearrangement joins TRBV7-2 to TRBJ2-7; 8 positions match TRBD1. The tail of the sequence fits TRBJ2-1 better, so the J call may be wrong. The CDR3 has 13 residues. Germline V gives CDR1 SGHTA, CDR2 FQGNSA. This CDR3 is CASSVDRGGEQFF. CDR3 bases: TGTGCCAGCAGCGTCGACAGGGGAGGTGAGCAGTTCTTC.

The CDR3 is CASSLRGQGKDGYTF. DNA for the CDR3: TGTGCCAGCAGCTTACGCGGACAGGGTAAAGATGGCTACACCTTC. This chain joins TRBV7-9 and TRBJ1-2; 8 bases map to TRBD1. Germline V gene lookup returns CDR1 SEHNR and CDR2 FQNEAQ (reference sequence). The V gene end was trimmed by 2 bases and the J gene end by 6 bases; junction bases not matched to a gene: 8. The CDR3 runs 15 residues.

This chain links TRBV30 with TRBJ2-3; possible D gene TRBD2, 5 bases. This CDR3 contains 16 residues. Trimming shortened V by 0 bases and J by 0 bases, and 13 bases separated the two germline ends. CDR1 is GTSNPN, CDR2 SVGIG, per germline (reference sequence). This CDR3 is CAWSVLRGLSTDTQYF. For the CDR3, the DNA is TGTGCCTGGAGTGTACTACGCGGACTTAGCACAGATACGCAGTATTTT.

In the case of this clonotype: An end of the junction differs from the germline gene, which may be a read error. This chain uses TRBV5-6 with TRBJ1-1, with TRBD1 identical over 7 bases. Germline values: CDR1 SGHDT, CDR2 YYEEEE. This CDR3 has 17 residues. CDR3 DNA sequence: TGTGCCAGCAGCCGTCGGGTGACAGGGAAGATGTACACTGAAGCTTCCTTT. Translated: CASSRRVTGKMYTEASF.

The rearrangement joins TRBV25-1 to TRBJ2-5; D is possibly TRBD2 (7 bases). Trimming removed 4 bases from V and 5 bases from J, with 26 bases in between. CDR3 size: 18 residues. Looked up from germline, CDR1 is MGHDK and CDR2 is SYGVNS. The CDR3 DNA reads TGTGCCAGCAGTGGCACCTGGGTGGGGGGGCTGTTAGAGGAGACCCAGTACTTC. Its protein is CASSGTWVGGLLEETQYF. The full variable domain, rest sourced from reference TRBV25-1 and TRBJ2-5, is EADIYQTPRYLVIGTGKKITLECSQTMGHDKMYWYQQDPGMELHLIHYSYGVNSTEKGDLSSESTVSRIRTEHFPLTLESARPSHTSQYLCASSGTWVGGLLEETQYFGPGTRLLVL.

The CDR3 here is CSVAEETAKNIQYF. The DNA for the CDR3 is TGCAGCGTTGCAGAAGAAACAGCCAAAAACATTCAGTACTTC. V gene TRBV29-1 combines with J gene TRBJ2-4; no clear D. Trimming removed 4 bases from V and 0 bases from J, with 10 bases in between. This CDR3 has 14 residues. The germline gives CDR1 SQVTM, CDR2 ANQGSEA.

This clonotype was counted at least ten times. The J gene is TRBJ2-5, the V gene TRBV12-3 or TRBV12-4; D not resolved. The CDR3 contains 12 residues. Trimming took off 5 bases at V and 4 bases at J, with 8 bases between the two ends. The CDR3 loop is CASSPRSETQYF. The CDR3 nucleotides read TGTGCCAGCAGTCCCCGATCAGAGACCCAGTACTTC.

The chain is built from TRBV7-4 and TRBJ1-6, with a weak D call TRBD1 (6 bases). The ends were cut back, 1 base at V and 10 bases at J, with 14 bases in the middle. The CDR3 contains 15 residues. Germline lookup yields CDR1 SGHVT and CDR2 SQSDAQ. The CDR3 here is CASSLEGGAGSPLHF. CDR3 sequence (DNA): TGTGCCAGCAGCTTAGAAGGGGGAGCGGGGTCACCCCTCCACTTT. Combining the CDR3 with reference TRBV7-4 and TRBJ1-6 gives the whole variable domain GAGVSQSPRYKVAKRGRDVALRCDSISGHVTLYWYRQTLGQGSEVLTYSQSDAQRDKSGRPSGRFSAERPERSVSTLKIQRTEQGDSAVYLCASSLEGGAGSPLHFGNGTRLTVT.

The chain has TRBV30 and TRBJ1-2, with 7 bases lining up with TRBD1. The CDR3 extends over 14 amino acids. With V trimmed by 3 bases and J by 6 bases, 10 bases remained unmatched. Germline V gene lookup returns CDR1 GTSNPN and CDR2 SVGIG (reference sequence). The CDR3 DNA follows: TGTGCCTGGAGGCGTACCGGGACAGTGCATGGCTACACCTTC. Translating gives CAWRRTGTVHGYTF. Full variable domain (outside the CDR3, taken from reference TRBV30 and TRBJ1-2): SQTIHQWPATLVQPVGSPLSLECTVEGTSNPNLYWYRQAAGRGLQLLFYSVGIGQISSEVPQNLSASRPQDRQFILSSKKLLLSDSGFYLCAWRRTGTVHGYTFGSGTRLTVV.

This sequence joins TRBV7-2 and TRBJ2-5; the match to TRBD1 covers 8 bases. The CDR3 runs to 18 residues. J was trimmed by 11 bases and V by 4 bases; bases with no gene match: 24. Germline values: CDR1 SGHTA, CDR2 FQGNSA. CDR3 DNA: TGTGCCAGCAGCTACAACGTACGGACAGGGTTTAAGTCCTACAAGCAGTACTTC. It translates to CASSYNVRTGFKSYKQYF.

Only a few counts were recorded for this clonotype. The CDR3 coding sequence is TGTGCCAGCAGTTTAGCCCGGGGCATCGGGAGACTTAACTATGGCTACACCTTC. This encodes CASSLARGIGRLNYGYTF. V and J are TRBV12-3 or TRBV12-4 and TRBJ1-2, with TRBD1 as a possible D gene (5 bases). V was pared by 0 bases and J by 1 base, with 18 bases between. The CDR3 has 18 amino acids.

In regard to this clonotype: One end of the junction does not line up with germline, which may come from a read error. The V and J genes are TRBV14 and TRBJ2-3; 8 positions match TRBD1. The CDR3 covers 16 residues. Germline V gives CDR1 SGHDN, CDR2 FVKESK. In DNA, the CDR3 is TGTGTCAGCAGCCCCTTCCCGGGACAGGACACAGATACGCAGTATTTT. It is translated as CVSSPFPGQDTDTQYF. Looking up the rest from reference TRBV14 and TRBJ2-3 gives the full variable domain: EAGVTQFPSHSVIEKGQTVTLRCDPISGHDNLYWYRRVMGKEIKFLLHFVKESKQDESGMPNNRFLAERTGGTYSTLKVQPAELEDSGVYFCVSSPFPGQDTDTQYFGPGTRLTVL.

This chain links TRBV29-1 with TRBJ2-5, with TRBD1 matching 7 bases. With the DNA end fitting TRBJ2-7 better, the J assignment may be wrong. Germline V gene data show CDR1 as SQVTM and CDR2 as ANQGSEA. CDR3 size: 15 residues. The DNA for the CDR3 is TGCAGCGTTGAAATCGACGCCGACAGGGACTACGAGCAGTACTTC. This codes for CSVEIDADRDYEQYF.